This T cell receptor (beta chain) was identified during a study of cytomegalovirus exposure and HLA in healthy donors. About this clone itself: Its matching antigen is unknown.

Germline assignment: CDR1 SGHTA and CDR2 FQGNSA. The CDR3 has 12 residues. Trimming took 6 bases from V and 7 from J, leaving 9 bases between them. Study-wide results and limits: Apart from CMV serostatus, no immune exposure information was available. In vitro, a few CMV-associated chains proved specific for CMV antigens. Analysis performed later found under 20,000 TCR beta sequences associated with HLA alleles at 0.05 false discovery rate.

Amplification used 60 Vbeta primers and 13 Jbeta primers. The data were produced by immunoSEQ multiplex PCR, yet TCRdb's version contains in-frame clones alone and is incomplete. The sample records roughly 140,000 clones, 80% being singletons. The sequenced sample consisted of PBMCs. This rearrangement joins TRBV7-2 to TRBJ2-2; D possibly corresponds to TRBD1 (5 bases). The TCR comes from a man aged 40-49 years in good health and CMV-seronegative. For the CDR3, the DNA is TGTGCCAGCAGATCAGGGATCGGGGAGCTGTTTTTT. This encodes CASRSGIGELFF. Supplemented by reference TRBV7-2 and TRBJ2-2, the full variable domain reads GAGVSQSPSNKVTEKGKDVELRCDPISGHTALYWYRQSLGQGLEFLIYFQGNSAPDKSGLPSDRFSAERTGGSVSTLTIQRTQQEDSAVYLCASRSGIGELFFGEGSRLTVL.